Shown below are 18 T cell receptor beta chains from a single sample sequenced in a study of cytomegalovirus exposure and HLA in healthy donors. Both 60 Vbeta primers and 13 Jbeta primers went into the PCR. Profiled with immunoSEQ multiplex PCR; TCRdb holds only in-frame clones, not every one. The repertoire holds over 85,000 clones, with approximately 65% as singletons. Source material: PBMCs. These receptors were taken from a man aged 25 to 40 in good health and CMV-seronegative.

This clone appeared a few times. The chain's CDR3 is CASSIGRVEQPQHF. In DNA, the CDR3 is TGTGCCAGTAGTATCGGCAGGGTAGAACAGCCCCAGCATTTT. The chain employs TRBV19 and TRBJ1-5, with D possibly matching TRBD1 (5 bases). V gave up 3 bases and J gave up 7 bases, with 13 bases separating them. Germline CDR1 reads LNHDA; CDR2 reads SQIVND (reference sequence). This CDR3 spans 14 amino acids.

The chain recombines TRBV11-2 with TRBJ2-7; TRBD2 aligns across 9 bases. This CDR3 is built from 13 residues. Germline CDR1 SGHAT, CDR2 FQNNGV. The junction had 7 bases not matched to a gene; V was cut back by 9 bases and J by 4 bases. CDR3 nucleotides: TGTGCCAGTACTAGCGGGTATAGTTACGAGCAGTACTTC. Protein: CASTSGYSYEQYF.

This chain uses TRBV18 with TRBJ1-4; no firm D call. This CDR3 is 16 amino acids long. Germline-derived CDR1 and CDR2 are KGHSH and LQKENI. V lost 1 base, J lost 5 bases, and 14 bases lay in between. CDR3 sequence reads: CASSPLSGTVNEKLFF. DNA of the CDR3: TGTGCCAGCTCACCACTCTCGGGAACGGTCAATGAAAAACTGTTTTTT. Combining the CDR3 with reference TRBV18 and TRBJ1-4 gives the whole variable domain NAGVMQNPRHLVRRRGQEARLRCSPMKGHSHVYWYRQLPEEGLKFMVYLQKENIIDESGMPKERFSAEFPKEGPSILRIQQVVRGDSAAYFCASSPLSGTVNEKLFFGSGTQLSVL.

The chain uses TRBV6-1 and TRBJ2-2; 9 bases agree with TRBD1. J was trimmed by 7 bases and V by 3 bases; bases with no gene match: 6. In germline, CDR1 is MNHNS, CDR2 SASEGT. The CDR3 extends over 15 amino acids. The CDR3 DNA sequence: TGTGCCAGCAGTGACGGACAGGGGTATTTCGGGGAGCTGTTTTTT. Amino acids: CASSDGQGYFGELFF.

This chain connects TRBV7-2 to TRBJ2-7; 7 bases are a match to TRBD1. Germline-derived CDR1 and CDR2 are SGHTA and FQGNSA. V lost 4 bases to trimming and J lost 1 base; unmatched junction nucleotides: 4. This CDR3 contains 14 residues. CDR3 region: CASSSGQSSYEQYF. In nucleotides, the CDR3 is TGTGCCAGCAGCTCGGGACAGTCATCCTACGAGCAGTACTTC.

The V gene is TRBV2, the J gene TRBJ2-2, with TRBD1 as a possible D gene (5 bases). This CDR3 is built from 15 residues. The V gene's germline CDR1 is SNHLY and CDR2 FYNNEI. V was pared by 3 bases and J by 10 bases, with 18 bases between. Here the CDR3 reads CASSDFFDSLAELFF. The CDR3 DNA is TGTGCCAGCAGTGATTTTTTTGACAGTCTGGCGGAGCTGTTTTTT.

The CDR3 loop is CASSLGGQLNQPQHF. The CDR3 DNA is TGTGCCAGCAGTTTAGGCGGGCAGCTCAATCAGCCCCAGCATTTT. The chain is built from TRBV27 and TRBJ1-5, with D unclear. The germline V and J ends were trimmed by 2 bases and 3 bases, with 11 bases remaining between them. Germline V gives CDR1 MNHEY, CDR2 SMNVEV (reference sequence). CDR3 length: 15 residues.

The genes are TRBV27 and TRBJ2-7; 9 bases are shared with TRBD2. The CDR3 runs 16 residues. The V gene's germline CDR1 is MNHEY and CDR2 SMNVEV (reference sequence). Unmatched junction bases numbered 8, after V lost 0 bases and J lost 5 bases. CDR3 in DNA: TGTGCCAGCAGTTTATCGCTTAGCGGGGGTATGGACGAGCAGTACTTC. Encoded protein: CASSLSLSGGMDEQYF.

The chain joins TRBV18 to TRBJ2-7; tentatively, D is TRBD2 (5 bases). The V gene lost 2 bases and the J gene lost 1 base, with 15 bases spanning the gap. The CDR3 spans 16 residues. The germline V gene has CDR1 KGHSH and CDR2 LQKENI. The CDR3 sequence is CASSPGSRSDSYEQYF. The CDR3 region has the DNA TGTGCCAGCTCACCAGGGAGTCGGTCAGATTCCTACGAGCAGTACTTC.

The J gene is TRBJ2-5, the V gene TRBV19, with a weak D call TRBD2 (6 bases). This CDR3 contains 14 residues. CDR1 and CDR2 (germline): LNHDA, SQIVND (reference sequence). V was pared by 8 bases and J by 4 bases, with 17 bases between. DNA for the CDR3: TGTGCCAGTGGCGGGACCCCATCATCAGAGACCCAGTACTTC. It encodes CASGGTPSSETQYF.

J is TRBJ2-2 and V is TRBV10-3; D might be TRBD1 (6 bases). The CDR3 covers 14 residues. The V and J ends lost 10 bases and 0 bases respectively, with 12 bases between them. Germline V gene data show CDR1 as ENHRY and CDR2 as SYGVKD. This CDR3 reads CATYGQTNTGELFF. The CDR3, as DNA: TGTGCCACCTATGGACAGACGAACACCGGGGAGCTGTTTTTT.

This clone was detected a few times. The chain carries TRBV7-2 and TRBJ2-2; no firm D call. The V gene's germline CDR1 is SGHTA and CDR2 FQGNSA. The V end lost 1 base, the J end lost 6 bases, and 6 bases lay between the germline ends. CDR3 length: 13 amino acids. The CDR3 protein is CASSLVAPGELFF. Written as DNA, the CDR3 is TGTGCCAGCAGCTTAGTAGCTCCCGGGGAGCTGTTTTTT.

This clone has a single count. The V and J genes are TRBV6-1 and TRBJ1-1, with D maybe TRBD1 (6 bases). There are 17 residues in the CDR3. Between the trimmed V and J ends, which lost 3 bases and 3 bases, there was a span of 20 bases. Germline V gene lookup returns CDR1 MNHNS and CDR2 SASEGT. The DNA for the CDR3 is TGTGCCAGCAGTGATTGGCAGGGGAAAGACGTCGACACTGAAGCTTTCTTT. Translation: CASSDWQGKDVDTEAFF.

The CDR3 loop reads CASSQGWDGGYEQYF. The CDR3 nucleotides are TGCGCCAGCAGCCAGGGGTGGGACGGAGGCTACGAGCAGTACTTC. The chain has TRBV10-1 and TRBJ2-7; possibly TRBD1 for D (6 bases). Per the germline V gene, CDR1 is WNHNN and CDR2 is SYGVQD (reference sequence). V was cut by 6 bases and J by 3 bases, with 18 bases left in between. The CDR3 totals 15 residues.

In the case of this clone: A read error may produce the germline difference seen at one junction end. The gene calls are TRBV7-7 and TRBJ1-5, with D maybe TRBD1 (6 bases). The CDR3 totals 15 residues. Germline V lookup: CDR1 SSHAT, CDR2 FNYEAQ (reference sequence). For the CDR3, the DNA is TGTGCTAGCAGCTATTTACTACAGGGTTTTCAGCCCCAGCATTTT. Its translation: CASSYLLQGFQPQHF.

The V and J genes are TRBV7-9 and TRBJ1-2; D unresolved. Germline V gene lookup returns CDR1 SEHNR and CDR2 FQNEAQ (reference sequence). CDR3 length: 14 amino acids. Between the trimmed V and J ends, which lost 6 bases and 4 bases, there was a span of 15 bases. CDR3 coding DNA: TGTGCCAGCAGTGATGAGGGTGGGGTCTATGGCTACACCTTC. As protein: CASSDEGGVYGYTF.

The CDR3 sequence: CASSFTSYEQYF. The CDR3 DNA follows: TGTGCCAGCAGTTTTACTTCCTACGAGCAGTACTTC. This chain connects TRBV11-2 to TRBJ2-7; D ambiguous. Germline values: CDR1 SGHAT, CDR2 FQNNGV. The CDR3 contains 12 residues. V dropped 6 bases and J dropped 1 base, with 7 bases sitting between them.

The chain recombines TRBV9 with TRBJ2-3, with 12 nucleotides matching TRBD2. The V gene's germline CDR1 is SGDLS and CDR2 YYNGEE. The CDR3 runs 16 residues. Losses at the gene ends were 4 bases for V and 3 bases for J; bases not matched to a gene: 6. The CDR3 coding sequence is TGTGCCAGCAGCACCCGGACTAGCGGGACTACAGATACGCAGTATTTT. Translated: CASSTRTSGTTDTQYF.